The entry that follows covers one T cell receptor beta chain sequence. The antigen remains unidentified. At the DNA level, this CDR3 is encoded by other sequences in the same sample as well. Germline V CDR1 and CDR2: SQVTM, ANQGSEA. The CDR3 is 10 residues long. V lost 7 bases and J 5 bases, leaving 6 bases between the germline ends. This specimen comes from a study of shared clonotypes between healthy human individuals. Study findings and constraints: Unshared clonotypes carried lower generation probabilities than those common to all four donors.

The data were produced by immunoSEQ multiplex PCR, yet TCRdb's version contains in-frame clones alone and is incomplete. The sample consists of approximately 340,000 clones, about 73% of them appearing once. The sequence came from a man aged 30 to 45 in good health. The chain links TRBV29-1 to TRBJ2-1; no definite D call. Input material: memory CD4+ T cells sorted from blood. Subset indicated: CD45RA-negative fraction. CDR3 sequence reads: CSGGNNEQFF. CDR3 sequence (DNA): TGCAGCGGGGGTAACAATGAGCAGTTCTTC.